Below, 10 T cell receptor beta chains from the same sample are listed, as sequenced in a study of blood T cell repertoires in COVID-19 (dated by TCRdb to 2018 to 2021). The library was built by means of the immunoSEQ multiplex PCR assay. The immuneACCESS repertoire file appears here via TCRdb, limited to in-frame rearrangements. These files lack a portion of the clones; in checked studies, under half of the deficit traces to unresolved V genes, and the cause of the others is not known. In this sample the table shows roughly 120,000 clones, roughly nine tenths of which occur a single time. About 3.5% of the sample belongs to the ten largest clones. The specimen was peripheral blood. The receptors originated from a man aged 45-65 years with active COVID-19.

This sequence joins TRBV27 and TRBJ2-1, with 12 bases identical to TRBD2. CDR1 is MNHEY, CDR2 SMNVEV, per germline (reference sequence). The CDR3 has 15 residues. V shed 2 bases, J shed 7 bases, and the junction held 3 bases outside the gene matches. The DNA of the CDR3 is TGTGCCAGCAGTTTAACCGGACTAGCGGGGAATGAGCAGTTCTTC. Protein sequence: CASSLTGLAGNEQFF.

This clone was observed once. V usage is TRBV5-1 and J usage is TRBJ2-2, with TRBD2 matching over 13 bases. Per germline, CDR1 SGHRS and CDR2 YFSETQ. With V trimmed by 3 bases and J by 2 bases, 1 base remained unmatched. The CDR3 length is 16 residues. In DNA form, the CDR3 reads TGCGCCAGCAGCTGGACTAGCGGGAGTAACACCGGGGAGCTGTTTTTT. It yields the protein CASSWTSGSNTGELFF. The entire variable domain, with the rest obtained from reference TRBV5-1 and TRBJ2-2, is as follows: KAGVTQTPRYLIKTRGQQVTLSCSPISGHRSVSWYQQTPGQGLQFLFEYFSETQRNKGNFPGRFSGRQFSNSRSEMNVSTLELGDSALYLCASSWTSGSNTGELFFGEGSRLTVL.

The chain couples TRBV13 to TRBJ1-2, with 8 bases identical to TRBD1. The CDR3 loop spans 15 amino acids. CDR1 is PRHDT and CDR2 is FYEKMQ in the germline V gene (reference sequence). V was clipped by 6 bases and J by 5 bases; unmatched bases: 11. The CDR3 reads CASSYDRGGLYGYTF. In DNA, the CDR3 is TGTGCCAGCAGTTATGACAGGGGAGGCCTGTATGGCTACACCTTC.

This sequence joins TRBV15 and TRBJ1-1, with TRBD1 as a possible D gene (5 bases). Looked up from germline, CDR1 is LNHNV and CDR2 is YYDKDF (reference sequence). V was shortened by 8 bases and J by 3 bases, with 10 bases between the two germline ends. CDR3 length: 12 residues. The CDR3 sequence is CATCRGYTEAFF. The DNA of the CDR3 is TGTGCCACCTGTCGGGGGTACACTGAAGCTTTCTTT.

This clone showed up just once. The rearrangement links TRBV11-3 to TRBJ2-3; a possible D gene is TRBD2 (6 bases). V lost 7 bases to trimming and J lost 6 bases, with 14 bases between them. The CDR3 runs 13 residues. The germline gives CDR1 SGHNT, CDR2 YENEEA. The CDR3 bases are TGTGCCAGCATGGGCGGGGTCGAGGATACGCAGTATTTT. Translation: CASMGGVEDTQYF.

The chain has TRBV6-5 and TRBJ2-1, with 9 bases fitting TRBD1. The V and J ends lost 6 bases and 9 bases, in that order; junction bases with no gene match: 9. The CDR3 has 14 residues. Germline CDR1 reads MNHEY; CDR2 reads SVGAGI. CDR3 coding DNA: TGTGCCAGCAGAACCGGGACAGGGTCAGGTGAGCAGTTCTTC. Translating it yields CASRTGTGSGEQFF.

The chain is built from TRBV2 and TRBJ2-6; TRBD1 matches 7 bases. The germline CDR1 and CDR2 sequences are SNHLY and FYNNEI. V trimming: 6 bases; J trimming: 0 bases; junction bases outside the gene matches: 8. CDR3 length equals 17 residues. CDR3 DNA: TGTGCCAGCAGATTGGGACAGCTCAGCTCTGGGGCCAACGTCCTGACTTTC. This codes for CASRLGQLSSGANVLTF.

V and J are TRBV2 and TRBJ2-5; the match to TRBD2 covers 16 bases. Per germline, CDR1 SNHLY and CDR2 FYNNEI. The CDR3 runs 17 residues. V dropped 7 bases and J dropped 5; count of bases not matched to a gene: 10. As DNA, the CDR3 is TGTGCCAGCACAGGGACTAGCGGGAGGGGGCTCGGGGAGACCCAGTACTTC. This gives the protein CASTGTSGRGLGETQYF.

The rearrangement joins TRBV5-5 to TRBJ2-2, with TRBD2 matching 15 bases. V shed 4 bases, J shed 5 bases, and the junction held 0 bases outside the gene matches. Per the germline V gene, CDR1 is SGHKS and CDR2 is YYEKEE (reference sequence). The CDR3 length is 15 residues. The CDR3 nucleotides read TGTGCCAGCAGCGGGACTAGCGGGAGGACCGGGGAGCTGTTTTTT. Translated, it gives CASSGTSGRTGELFF. The full variable domain, its missing parts supplied by reference TRBV5-5 and TRBJ2-2, is DAGVTQSPTHLIKTRGQQVTLRCSPISGHKSVSWYQQVLGQGPQFIFQYYEKEERGRGNFPDRFSARQFPNYSSELNVNALLLGDSALYLCASSGTSGRTGELFFGEGSRLTVL.

This chain joins TRBV5-6 and TRBJ2-1; no definite D call. Trimming took 1 base from V and 0 from J, leaving 5 bases between them. CDR3 length: 14 residues. Germline-derived CDR1 and CDR2 are SGHDT and YYEEEE. As DNA, the CDR3 is TGTGCCAGCAGCTTGTTGAGCTCCTACAATGAGCAGTTCTTC. Translating it yields CASSLLSSYNEQFF.